This T cell receptor beta chain derives from a study of molecular identifiers for immune sequencing clone quantification. There are many counts of this clonotype. With V trimmed by 2 bases and J by 1 base, 19 bases remained unmatched. The CDR3 length is 19 residues. CDR1 SQVTM and CDR2 ANQGSEA come from the germline V gene. Methods described previously were used for bulk TCR libraries, and listed TCR primers were applied. A single record per CDR3 protein comes from TCRdb applying MiXCR to the PCR reads. This table has 460,000 or so distinct CDR3 sequences, about 26% appearing once. Libraries used roughly 17,000 to 1,000,000 sorted naive CD8 T cells and 10%, 30% or 50% RNA input. Sorting defined naive CD8 T cells as CD8+CD4-CCR7+CD45RA+.

Sequenced: naive CD8+ T cells from blood, with Jurkat cell RNA spiked in. The subset is: FACS-sorted CD8+CD4-CCR7+CD45RA+ naive T cells. J is TRBJ1-1 and V is TRBV29-1; 7 bases are a match to TRBD1. This TCR derives from a human donor in good health. Some libraries in this study had Jurkat cell RNA spiked in. The CDR3 DNA reads TGCAGCGTTGAAAAACTAAAACGACAGGGCATCCGCACGAACACTGAAGCTTTCTTT. It specifies CSVEKLKRQGIRTNTEAFF.